Below are 22 T cell receptor beta chains sequenced from a single sample in a study of CD8 T cells in Susac syndrome. Reverse transcription of about 0.5 to 1 ug RNA was carried out with random hexamers. TCRdb called the immunoSEQ multiplex PCR reads again in MiXCR, with one record for every CDR3 protein. Seen here are under 200,000 distinct CDR3 sequences, approximately 95% observed once, and the top ten hold approximately 0.098%. Sequenced input: CD4+ T cells from PBMCs. The source of these receptors is a human donor in good health.

The chain joins TRBV30 to TRBJ2-7; perhaps D is TRBD1 or TRBD2 (5 bases each). Germline-derived CDR1 and CDR2 are GTSNPN and SVGIG (reference sequence). The CDR3 runs to 13 residues. V was clipped by 5 bases and J by 1 base, with 12 bases between them. The CDR3 coding sequence is TGTGCCTGGGGGACCGGGACGTCCTACGAGCAGTACTTC. This codes for CAWGTGTSYEQYF.

For the CDR3, the DNA is TGTGCCAGCAGCTTGACCAGAAATCAGCCCCAGCATTTT. Translation: CASSLTRNQPQHF. V usage is TRBV5-6 and J usage is TRBJ1-5; D gene ambiguous. Germline V gives CDR1 SGHDT, CDR2 YYEEEE. This CDR3 has 13 residues. Trimming removed 1 base from V and 4 bases from J, with 6 bases in between.

The chain employs TRBV28 and TRBJ1-1; no clear D gene. Trimming cost V 5 bases and J 1 base, with 11 bases left between them. The CDR3 length is 14 residues. CDR1 is MDHEN, CDR2 SYDVKM, per germline. As DNA, the CDR3 is TGTGCCAGCAGTGCCCCCCGACAGAACACTGAAGCTTTCTTT. Translation gives CASSAPRQNTEAFF. The full variable domain, its missing parts supplied by reference TRBV28 and TRBJ1-1, is DVKVTQSSRYLVKRTGEKVFLECVQDMDHENMFWYRQDPGLGLRLIYFSYDVKMKEKGDIPEGYSVSREKKERFSLILESASTNQTSMYLCASSAPRQNTEAFFGQGTRLTVV.

J is TRBJ1-2 and V is TRBV28, with 11 positions matching TRBD1. V dropped 7 bases and J dropped 4; count of bases not matched to a gene: 5. The germline V gene encodes CDR1 MDHEN and CDR2 SYDVKM. This CDR3 is built from 14 residues. The CDR3 bases are TGTGCCAGCACTACCGGGACAGGGGGCTATGGCTACACCTTC. Translated, it gives CASTTGTGGYGYTF.

This clonotype was observed once. The chain links TRBV20-1 to TRBJ1-4; no clear D. The germline V gene has CDR1 DFQATT and CDR2 SNEGSKA (reference sequence). There are 15 residues in the CDR3. Trimming shortened V by 4 bases and J by 0 bases, and 12 bases separated the two germline ends. The CDR3 DNA reads as TGCAGTGCTACCCTGGACTCCGCAACTAATGAAAAACTGTTTTTT. The encoded protein is CSATLDSATNEKLFF.

The chain couples TRBV3-1 to TRBJ2-2, with TRBD2 as a possible D gene (6 bases). The V gene's germline CDR1 is LGHDT and CDR2 YNNKEL (reference sequence). Trimming removed 4 bases at V and 7 bases at J, with 13 bases between. This CDR3 is 14 amino acids long. CDR3 DNA: TGTGCCAGCAGCCCCTTTGCGGGGCACGGGGAGCTGTTTTTT. Its protein is CASSPFAGHGELFF.

This sequence joins TRBV19 and TRBJ1-4; the D is unclear. From germline, CDR1 is LNHDA and CDR2 SQIVND (reference sequence). V lost 6 bases to trimming and J lost 3 bases, with 11 bases between them. The CDR3 contains 14 residues. CDR3 sequence reads: CASSPLRANEKLFF. The CDR3 region has the DNA TGTGCCAGTAGCCCCCTTCGGGCTAATGAAAAACTGTTTTTT.

The V and J genes are TRBV7-8 and TRBJ1-6; D is unresolved. V lost 4 bases, J lost 7 bases, and 8 bases lay in between. CDR1 SGHVS and CDR2 FQNEAQ come from the germline V gene. CDR3 length: 13 amino acids. The CDR3 coding sequence is TGTGCCAGCAGCTCAAGGTCCAATTCACCCCTCCACTTT. It is translated as CASSSRSNSPLHF.

CDR3 bases: TGTGCCAGCAGGCCCGTGGGGGCGGTCAATCAGCCCCAGCATTTT. The encoded protein is CASRPVGAVNQPQHF. This chain uses TRBV6-6 with TRBJ1-5; possibly TRBD1 for D (6 bases). The CDR3 has 15 residues. V lost 6 bases, J lost 3 bases, and 15 bases lay in between. The germline CDR1 and CDR2 sequences are MNHNY and SVGAGI (reference sequence).

This chain uses TRBV28 with TRBJ2-7; D may be TRBD1 (6 bases). Per the germline V gene, CDR1 is MDHEN and CDR2 is SYDVKM. The CDR3 totals 14 residues. Trimming took off 6 bases at V and 4 bases at J, with 16 bases between the two ends. The CDR3 region has the DNA TGTGCCAGCAGGAGGGGGACACAAAAGTACGAGCAGTACTTC. Translating gives CASRRGTQKYEQYF.

This clonotype was detected only once. The CDR3 DNA sequence: TGTGCCAGCAGAACAGCCCTTTCACCCCTCCACTTT. Its translation is CASRTALSPLHF. The chain carries TRBV2 and TRBJ1-6; D ambiguous. The CDR3 is 12 residues long. Germline CDR1 SNHLY, CDR2 FYNNEI. V shed 6 bases and J shed 9 bases, with 9 bases lying between them.

Note on this clonotype: Germline is not matched at one junction end, which may reflect a read error. This chain links TRBV7-3 with TRBJ1-1; D uncertain. The CDR3 spans 15 residues. Germline V gene lookup returns CDR1 SGHTA and CDR2 FQGTGA. CDR3 sequence: CSSSLSPTLNTEAFF. In DNA form, the CDR3 reads TGTTCCAGCAGCTTAAGCCCAACACTGAACACTGAAGCTTTCTTT.

The rearrangement uses TRBV7-2 and TRBJ1-6; no definite D call. This CDR3 spans 14 amino acids. Germline V gives CDR1 SGHTA, CDR2 FQGNSA. The V end was cut by 5 bases, the J end by 8 bases, with 13 bases between. In DNA form, the CDR3 reads TGTGCCAGCAGCCCTACGTCACAACATTCACCCCTCCACTTT. It is translated as CASSPTSQHSPLHF.

The chain combines TRBV7-2 with TRBJ2-7; maybe TRBD1 (5 bases). The CDR3 is made up of 14 amino acids. Trimming left V 4 bases short and J 9 bases short, with 19 bases between. CDR1 SGHTA and CDR2 FQGNSA come from the germline V gene. CDR3 loop: CASSSSDILVGQYF. Written as DNA, the CDR3 is TGTGCCAGCAGCTCCTCGGACATCTTGGTGGGGCAGTACTTC. The whole variable domain, remainder taken from reference TRBV7-2 and TRBJ2-7, is GAGVSQSPSNKVTEKGKDVELRCDPISGHTALYWYRQSLGQGLEFLIYFQGNSAPDKSGLPSDRFSAERTGGSVSTLTIQRTQQEDSAVYLCASSSSDILVGQYFGPGTRLTVT.

The CDR3 protein is CAWSVPGSPWAQYF. CDR3 bases: TGTGCCTGGAGTGTACCGGGCTCCCCCTGGGCCCAGTACTTC. The rearrangement uses TRBV30 and TRBJ2-5; D gene unclear. Germline CDR1 and CDR2: GTSNPN and SVGIG (reference sequence). The CDR3 spans 14 residues. V lost 0 bases and J lost 9, with 17 bases in between.

This clonotype was recorded once. The CDR3 here is CASSPWPNYGYTF. CDR3 sequence (DNA): TGTGCCAGCAGTCCCTGGCCTAACTATGGCTACACCTTC. V usage is TRBV27 and J usage is TRBJ1-2; no definite D call. Germline CDR1 is MNHEY and CDR2 is SMNVEV (reference sequence). V was clipped by 5 bases and J by 0 bases, with 7 bases between them. The CDR3 length is 13 residues.

The V and J genes are TRBV7-2 and TRBJ1-2, with D maybe TRBD1 (5 bases). The V end was cut by 0 bases, the J end by 3 bases, with 11 bases between. CDR3 size: 15 residues. Germline CDR1 is SGHTA and CDR2 is FQGNSA. CDR3 residues: CASSLALGPDYGYTF. CDR3 in DNA: TGTGCCAGCAGCTTAGCGCTGGGGCCGGACTATGGCTACACCTTC.

This clonotype was observed a handful of times. V usage is TRBV28 and J usage is TRBJ2-3, with a possible D match to TRBD2 (5 bases). CDR1 is MDHEN and CDR2 is SYDVKM in the germline V gene. Trimming removed 2 bases at V and 3 bases at J, with 6 bases between. The CDR3 extends over 13 amino acids. The CDR3 loop is CASSLLATDTQYF. The CDR3 bases are TGTGCCAGCAGTTTACTAGCTACAGATACGCAGTATTTT.

The chain links TRBV5-1 to TRBJ2-6; D perhaps matches TRBD2 (5 bases). Germline-derived CDR1 and CDR2 are SGHRS and YFSETQ. V was shortened by 5 bases and J by 0 bases, with 15 bases between the two germline ends. The CDR3 length is 17 residues. CDR3: CASRGVGRNSGANVLTF. The CDR3 DNA is TGCGCCAGCAGGGGAGTCGGAAGAAACTCTGGGGCCAACGTCCTGACTTTC.

This clonotype was counted between two and nine times. The rearrangement joins TRBV11-3 to TRBJ2-2; D not certain. The CDR3 is 12 residues long. The V gene's germline CDR1 is SGHNT and CDR2 YENEEA. Deletions cut 8 bases from V and 0 bases from J, with 4 bases between. CDR3 protein: CASGSNTGELFF. The CDR3 DNA sequence: TGTGCCAGCGGATCGAACACCGGGGAGCTGTTTTTT.

The chain carries TRBV25-1 and TRBJ1-6; a weak D match, TRBD1 (6 bases). V gave up 3 bases and J gave up 10 bases, with 10 bases separating them. Germline lookup yields CDR1 MGHDK and CDR2 SYGVNS. The CDR3 covers 13 residues. The CDR3 DNA is TGTGCCAGCAGTGACTCGGGGGCATCACCCCTCCACTTT. Protein product: CASSDSGASPLHF.

This chain joins TRBV28 and TRBJ2-3, with D possibly being TRBD2 (7 bases). Between the trimmed V and J ends, which lost 4 bases and 0 bases, there was a span of 14 bases. The CDR3 consists of 16 residues. Germline-derived CDR1 and CDR2 are MDHEN and SYDVKM. The CDR3 DNA reads as TGTGCCAGCAGTTCCGGGGGGCTAACTAGCACAGATACGCAGTATTTT. This codes for CASSSGGLTSTDTQYF.